The source of this T cell receptor beta chain is a study of T cells in Graves' hyperthyroidism and ophthalmopathy. Points from the study as a whole: Ophthalmopathy and stable hyperthyroidism were separated by a 13 V-J model. The blood repertoire included most of the expanded thyroid clonotypes above 0.001.

RNA transcripts yielded amplified TCR beta CDR3 regions. When the TCR CDR3 underwent first-round RT-PCR, the HTBI primer set was used. TCRdb re-analysed the multiplex PCR reads in MiXCR, keeping a single row per CDR3 protein. The sample holds roughly 510,000 distinct CDR3 sequences; about 45% are singletons and the top ten take around 47%. Exclusion followed for patients with uncontrolled infection, other autoimmune disease, pregnancy or lactation. Orbital computed tomography and thyroid ultrasound, together with serum TRAb and thyroxine and clinical symptoms, were used for diagnoses. On this clonotype itself: Its antigen is as yet unknown.

The specimen was peripheral blood or thyroid tissue (not recorded which). The TCR sequence derives from an adult woman with Graves' disease, either hyperthyroidism or ophthalmopathy (not recorded which).

The CDR3 is CASSVLGSYGYTF. The CDR3 DNA sequence: TGTGCCAGCAGCGTTCTTGGGAGCTATGGCTACACCTTC. The genes are TRBV5-5 and TRBJ1-2; D call uncertain. From germline, CDR1 is SGHKS and CDR2 YYEKEE (reference sequence). This CDR3 is 13 amino acids long. Trimming removed 4 bases from V and 4 bases from J, with 11 bases in between.